This is a list of T cell receptor beta chains from one sample in a study of early T cells in non-severe SARS-CoV-2 infection. TCRdb reanalysed the 5' RACE reads using MiXCR and keeps one entry per CDR3 protein. Here the sample spans roughly 46,000 distinct CDR3 sequences, 5.4% being singletons. This sample comprised whole blood, obtained at baseline. Receptor source: an adult who was a healthcare worker with PCR-confirmed SARS-CoV-2 infection or an uninfected control (not recorded which). The CDR3 runs from the conserved cysteine through the conserved F or W. The D gene is left open where the match is weak. A row's size may be missing; if present it is once, few, many or a size class.

d_call | j_call | clone_size | v_call | cdr3_nt | cdr3_aa
TRBD2 | TRBJ2-7 | many | TRBV19 | TGTGCCAGCAAGTGGGCTAGCGGGAGCTACGAGCAGTACTTC | CASKWASGSYEQYF
- | TRBJ2-7 | - | TRBV20-1 | TGCAGTGCTAGAGGCGCAGTTACCTACGAGCAGTACTTC | CSARGAVTYEQYF
- | TRBJ2-2 | few | TRBV7-9 | TGTGCCAGCAGCTTACAGGGAAACACCGGGGAGCTGTTTTTT | CASSLQGNTGELFF
- | TRBJ2-6 | few | TRBV13 | TGTGCCAGCAGCTTCCAGGACCACAGGGCTGGGGCCAACGTCCTGACTTTC | CASSFQDHRAGANVLTF
TRBD1 | TRBJ2-7 | few | TRBV11-1 | TGTGCCAGCAGCTTAAGGGACAGAAGATACGAGCAGTACTTC | CASSLRDRRYEQYF
TRBD1 | TRBJ2-4 | many | TRBV3-1 | TGTGCCAGCAGCCAAGGAGAACAGGGGGACATTCAGTACTTC | CASSQGEQGDIQYF
TRBD1 | TRBJ1-2 | - | TRBV28 | TGTGCCAGCAGGGACTCGGGACAGGGGAACTTTAACTATGGCTACACCTTC | CASRDSGQGNFNYGYTF
- | TRBJ2-1 | - | TRBV15 | TGTGCCACCCGCGGCGGTAATGAGCAGTTCTTC | CATRGGNEQFF
TRBD1 | TRBJ2-6 | - | TRBV2 | TGTGCCAGCAGTCTACAGGGGGCACTGTCTGGGGCCAACGTCCTGACTTTC | CASSLQGALSGANVLTF
TRBD1 | TRBJ1-2 | many | TRBV30 | TGTGCCTGGAGTTCGACAGGGGGCAACTATGGCTACACCTTC | CAWSSTGGNYGYTF
- | TRBJ2-7 | few | TRBV30 | TGTGCCTGGAGGAAGGATCTGTCCTACGAGCAGTACTTC | CAWRKDLSYEQYF
- | TRBJ2-3 | many | TRBV28 | TGTGCCAGCAGTCAAGGGTTAGATACGCAGTATTTT | CASSQGLDTQYF
- | TRBJ2-3 | many | TRBV24-1 | TGTGCCACCAGTGATTCCCGGCCAGACCTAGATACGCAGTATTTT | CATSDSRPDLDTQYF
- | TRBJ2-1 | - | TRBV2 | TGTGCCAGCAGTCGCGAAGCCGAGAATGAGCAGTTCTTC | CASSREAENEQFF
- | TRBJ2-3 | many | TRBV20-1 | TGCAGTGCTAGAGTGGTAGATACGCAGTATTTT | CSARVVDTQYF
TRBD1 | TRBJ1-1 | many | TRBV12-3/TRBV12-4 | TGTGCCAGCAGGACAGGGACGGTAAACACTGAAGCTTTCTTT | CASRTGTVNTEAFF
- | TRBJ2-3 | many | TRBV6-5 | TGTGCCAGCAGCCAGAGCCGGAGAGCGGACACGCAGTATTTT | CASSQSRRADTQYF
TRBD2 | TRBJ2-7 | many | TRBV15 | TGTGCCACCAGCACCGGAGCGGGAGAGGGGGGCGAGCAGTACTTC | CATSTGAGEGGEQYF
- | TRBJ2-3 | few | TRBV7-2 | TGTGCCAGCAGCTTACGTCCTAGCACGGAGGCAGATACGCAGTATTTT | CASSLRPSTEADTQYF
- | TRBJ2-3 | - | TRBV12-5 | TGTGCTAGTGGTTTGGGCCTCCGCACAGATACGCAGTATTTT | CASGLGLRTDTQYF
- | TRBJ2-2 | many | TRBV3-1 | TGTGCCAGCAGCCAGCCCGGGGCCGGGACCGGGGAGCTGTTTTTT | CASSQPGAGTGELFF
- | TRBJ2-3 | many | TRBV29-1 | TGCAGCGTTGAACCGCGGGATACGCAGTATTTT | CSVEPRDTQYF
TRBD2 | TRBJ2-5 | - | TRBV5-4 | TGTGCCAGCAGCATAGGGACTAGCGGGCAAGAGACCCAGTACTTC | CASSIGTSGQETQYF
- | TRBJ1-6 | few | TRBV18 | TGTGCCAGCTCCTCGGAGCGTAATTCACCCCTCCACTTT | CASSSERNSPLHF
- | TRBJ2-1 | many | TRBV29-1 | TGCAGCGTTGAACGGGAGTTACGGGTCAATGAGCAGTTCTTC | CSVERELRVNEQFF
- | TRBJ2-1 | many | TRBV14 | TGTGCCAGCAGCGAGGGGGGGTTGTACACTGAGCAGTTCTTC | CASSEGGLYTEQFF
- | TRBJ1-1 | many | TRBV10-2 | TGCGCCAGCAGTGAGCCAGGCTACACTTTCTTT | CASSEPGYTFF
TRBD1 | TRBJ1-4 | - | TRBV14 | TGTGCCAGCAACTACGCAGGGGGACCTAATGAAAAACTGTTTTTT | CASNYAGGPNEKLFF
TRBD1 | TRBJ1-1 | many | TRBV15 | TGTGCCACCAGCAGAGATGGGACAGGGAACACTGAAGCTTTCTTT | CATSRDGTGNTEAFF
- | TRBJ1-6 | many | TRBV6-6 | TGTGCCAGCAGGTTAGGGACCTATAATTCACCCCTCCACTTT | CASRLGTYNSPLHF
- | TRBJ1-1 | few | TRBV14 | TGTGCCAGCAGCCAAGGGGGCGGGGGCGCGCGAACTGAAGCTTTCTTT | CASSQGGGGARTEAFF
- | TRBJ2-1 | many | TRBV24-1 | TGTGCCAGCCAGGCGGGTGGAAGCTCCTACAATGAGCAGTTCTTC | CASQAGGSSYNEQFF
- | TRBJ2-1 | many | TRBV10-3 | TGTGCCATCAGTGTTTGGGACTCCGGCGGTGAGCAGTTCTTC | CAISVWDSGGEQFF
TRBD1 | TRBJ1-5 | many | TRBV20-1 | TGCAGTGCTAACAGGGGGAATAGCAATCAGCCCCAGCATTTT | CSANRGNSNQPQHF
- | TRBJ1-1 | many | TRBV27 | TGTGCCAGCCGCACCGGGGCCCCGATGAACACTGAAGCTTTCTTT | CASRTGAPMNTEAFF
TRBD2 | TRBJ2-5 | many | TRBV12-3/TRBV12-4 | TGTGCCAGCAGCCCGGGGACTAGTCAAGAGACCCAGTACTTC | CASSPGTSQETQYF
TRBD1 | TRBJ1-1 | many | TRBV29-1 | TGCAGCGGGGGACAGAATGAAGCTTTCTTT | CSGGQNEAFF
TRBD2 | TRBJ2-3 | many | TRBV5-6 | TGTGCCAGCAGCCTAGCGGGAGCAGATACGCAGTATTTT | CASSLAGADTQYF
- | TRBJ2-2 | few | TRBV29-1 | TGCAGCGTCTCCTCTAGTAGCGCCGGGGAGCTGTTTTTT | CSVSSSSAGELFF
- | TRBJ2-3 | many | TRBV20-1 | TGCAGTGCGCAGGGCCCAACAGATACGCAGTATTTT | CSAQGPTDTQYF
TRBD2 | TRBJ2-3 | many | TRBV10-1 | TGCGCCAGCAGTGGGCCCCGGGGGGGTTCCGATACGCAGTATTTT | CASSGPRGGSDTQYF